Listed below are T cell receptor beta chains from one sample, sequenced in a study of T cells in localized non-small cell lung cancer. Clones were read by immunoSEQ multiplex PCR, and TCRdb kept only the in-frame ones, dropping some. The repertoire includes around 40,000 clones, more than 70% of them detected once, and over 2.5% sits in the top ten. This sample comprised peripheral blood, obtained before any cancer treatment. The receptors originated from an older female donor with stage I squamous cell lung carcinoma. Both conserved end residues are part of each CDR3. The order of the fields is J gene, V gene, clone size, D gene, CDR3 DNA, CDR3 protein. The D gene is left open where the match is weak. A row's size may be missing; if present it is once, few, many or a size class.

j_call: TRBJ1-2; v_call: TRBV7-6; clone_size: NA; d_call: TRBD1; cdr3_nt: TGTGCCAGCAGCTTTACAGGGGACAATAACTATGGCTACACCTTC; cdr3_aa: CASSFTGDNNYGYTF
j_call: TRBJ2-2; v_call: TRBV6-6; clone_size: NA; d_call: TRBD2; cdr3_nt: TGTGCCAGCAGCGACGGTGGCGGGAGAGGGGCCGGGGAGCTGTTTTTT; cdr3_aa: CASSDGGGRGAGELFF
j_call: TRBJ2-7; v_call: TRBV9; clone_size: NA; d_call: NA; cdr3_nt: TGTGCCAGCAGCGTAGAAGGGAGCAGAGACTACGAGCAGTACTTC; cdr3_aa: CASSVEGSRDYEQYF
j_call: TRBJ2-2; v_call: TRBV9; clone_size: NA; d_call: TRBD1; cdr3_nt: TGTGCCAGCACCCCGGGACAGGGGACCGGGGAGCTGTTTTTT; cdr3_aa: CASTPGQGTGELFF
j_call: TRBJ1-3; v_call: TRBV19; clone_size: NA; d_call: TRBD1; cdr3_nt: TGTGCCAGTAGTATAGAGGGCGACAGGGGGCGGAGGAGCGCCATATATTTT; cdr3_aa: CASSIEGDRGRRSAIYF
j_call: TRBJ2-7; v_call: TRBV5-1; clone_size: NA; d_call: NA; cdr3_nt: TGCGCCAGCAGCAGACTCACGAGCTCCTACGAGCAGTACTTC; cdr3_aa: CASSRLTSSYEQYF
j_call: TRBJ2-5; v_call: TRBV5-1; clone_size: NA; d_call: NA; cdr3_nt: TGCGCCAGCAGCCCAGCGGTGAATCAAGAGACCCAGTACTTC; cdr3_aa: CASSPAVNQETQYF
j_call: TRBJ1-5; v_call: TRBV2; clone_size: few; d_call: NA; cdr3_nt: TGTGCCACTAAAACGACACAGGCCCATCAGCCCCAGCATTTT; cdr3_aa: CATKTTQAHQPQHF
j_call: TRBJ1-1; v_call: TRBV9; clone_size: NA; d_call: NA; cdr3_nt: TGTGCCAGCAGCGTAGGCCCCCTGACGACAGATTGGAACACTGAAGCTTTCTTT; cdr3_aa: CASSVGPLTTDWNTEAFF
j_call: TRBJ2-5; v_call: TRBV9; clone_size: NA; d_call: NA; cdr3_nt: TGTGCCAGCAGCGGTCCGATGGGGGGCGCAGCGGAGACCCAGTACTTC; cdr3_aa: CASSGPMGGAAETQYF
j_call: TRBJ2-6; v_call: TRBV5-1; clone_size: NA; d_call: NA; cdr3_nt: TGCGCCAGCAGCTTGGGACAGGTAACCCACTCTGGGGCCAACGTCCTGACTTTC; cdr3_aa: CASSLGQVTHSGANVLTF
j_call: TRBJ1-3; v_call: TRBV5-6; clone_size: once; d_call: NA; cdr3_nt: TGTGCCAGCAGCTCCCGAGGGGACGCAATAGACACCATATATTTT; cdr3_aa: CASSSRGDAIDTIYF
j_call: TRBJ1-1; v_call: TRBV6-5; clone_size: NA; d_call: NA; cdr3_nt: TGTGCCAGCAGTTACTCGTGGGATATGGGGACTGAAGCTTTCTTT; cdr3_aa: CASSYSWDMGTEAFF
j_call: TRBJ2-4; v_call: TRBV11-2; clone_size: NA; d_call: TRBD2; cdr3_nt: TGTGCCAGCAGCTTAAGGGCGGGAGTGGCCCAACCTCAGTACTTC; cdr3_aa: CASSLRAGVAQPQYF
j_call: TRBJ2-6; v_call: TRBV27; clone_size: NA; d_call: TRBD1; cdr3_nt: TGTGCCAGCAGATTACAGGGGGCGCTTAGGGCCAACGTCCTGACTTTC; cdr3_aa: CASRLQGALRANVLTF
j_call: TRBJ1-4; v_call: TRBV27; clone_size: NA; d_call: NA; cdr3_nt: TGTGCCAGCAGTTATAGGGGCGGAGGGGAAAAACTGTTTTTT; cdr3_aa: CASSYRGGGEKLFF
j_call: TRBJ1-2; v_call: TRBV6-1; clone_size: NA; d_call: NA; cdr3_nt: TGTGCCAGCAGTGAACTCGTATCAGGTGGCTACACCTTC; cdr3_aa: CASSELVSGGYTF
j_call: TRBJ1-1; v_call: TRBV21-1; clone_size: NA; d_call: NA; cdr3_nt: TGTGCCCCTACATATCACGGGGGTGGGGTTGGGACTGAAGCTTTCTTT; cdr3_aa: CAPTYHGGGVGTEAFF
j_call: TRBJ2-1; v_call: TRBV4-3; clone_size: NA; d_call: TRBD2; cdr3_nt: TGCGCCAGCAGCCAAGGTAGCGGGCTCTCCTACAATGAGCAGTTCTTC; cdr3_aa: CASSQGSGLSYNEQFF
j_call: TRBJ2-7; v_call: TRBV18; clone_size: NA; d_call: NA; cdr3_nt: TGTGCCAGCTCACGAGGCGAAATCTACGAGCAGTACTTC; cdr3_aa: CASSRGEIYEQYF
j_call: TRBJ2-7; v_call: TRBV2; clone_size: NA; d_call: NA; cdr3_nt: TGTGCCAGCAGTGGAGAGGGGAACGAGCAGTACTTC; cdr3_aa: CASSGEGNEQYF
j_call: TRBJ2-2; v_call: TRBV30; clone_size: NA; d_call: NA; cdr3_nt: TGTGCCTGGCGGGACGTCGACGGGGAGCTGTTTTTT; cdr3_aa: CAWRDVDGELFF
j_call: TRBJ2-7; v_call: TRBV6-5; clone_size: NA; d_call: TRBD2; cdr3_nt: TGTGCCAGCAGTTACTCGAGCGGGGGCGTAGGGCACGAGCAGTACTTC; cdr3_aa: CASSYSSGGVGHEQYF
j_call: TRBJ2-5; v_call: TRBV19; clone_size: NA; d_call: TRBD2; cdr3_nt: TGTGCCAGTAGTATAGTGGCCACTAGCGGGCAAGAGACCCAGTACTTC; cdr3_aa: CASSIVATSGQETQYF
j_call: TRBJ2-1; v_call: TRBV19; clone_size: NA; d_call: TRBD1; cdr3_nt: TGTGCCAGTAGCTACAGGGGTCATGAGCAGTTCTTC; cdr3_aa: CASSYRGHEQFF
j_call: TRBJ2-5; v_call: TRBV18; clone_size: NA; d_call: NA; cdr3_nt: TGTGCCAGCTCACCACGGAGTAGAGAGACCCAGTACTTC; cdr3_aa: CASSPRSRETQYF
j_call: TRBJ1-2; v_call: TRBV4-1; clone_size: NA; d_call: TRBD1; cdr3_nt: TGCGCCAGCAGCCTAGGACAGGGAGCTAACTATGGCTACACCTTC; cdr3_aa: CASSLGQGANYGYTF
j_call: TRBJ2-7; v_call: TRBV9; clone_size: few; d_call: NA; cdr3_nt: TGTGCCAGCAGCCTAGGCCCGGAGGCCTACGAGCAGTACTTC; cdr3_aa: CASSLGPEAYEQYF
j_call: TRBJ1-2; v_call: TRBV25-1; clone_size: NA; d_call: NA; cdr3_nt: TGTGCCAGCAGTGAGGGCAGCCACTATGGCTACACCTTC; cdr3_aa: CASSEGSHYGYTF
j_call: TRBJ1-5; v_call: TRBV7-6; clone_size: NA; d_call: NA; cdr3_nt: TGTGCCAGCAGCTTAGAACCCGGTGGGGGTCAGCCCCAGCATTTT; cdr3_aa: CASSLEPGGGQPQHF
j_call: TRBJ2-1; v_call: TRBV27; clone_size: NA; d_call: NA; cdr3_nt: TGTGCCAGCAGCTCTCAGGGAAATGAGCAGTTCTTC; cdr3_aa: CASSSQGNEQFF
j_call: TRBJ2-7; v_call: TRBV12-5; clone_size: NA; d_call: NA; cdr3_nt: TGTGCTAGTGGTTTGGGCCGAGCCTACGAGCAGTACTTC; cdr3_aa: CASGLGRAYEQYF
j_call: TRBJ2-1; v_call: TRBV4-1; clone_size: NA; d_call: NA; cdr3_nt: TGCGCCAGCAGCCAAGTCAACATACTCTCCTACAATGAGCAGTTCTTC; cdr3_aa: CASSQVNILSYNEQFF
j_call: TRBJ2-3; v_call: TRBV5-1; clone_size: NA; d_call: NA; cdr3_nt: TGCGCCAGCAGCTTGAGCAGTGACACAGATACGCAGTATTTT; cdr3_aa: CASSLSSDTDTQYF
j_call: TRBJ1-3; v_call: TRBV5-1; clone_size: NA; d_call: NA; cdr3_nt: TGCGCCAGCAGCTCTGGCGTGGGGGTTGCAAACACCATATATTTT; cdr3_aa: CASSSGVGVANTIYF
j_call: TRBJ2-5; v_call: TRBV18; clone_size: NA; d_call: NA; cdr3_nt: TGTGCCAGCTCTCTCAACCACAGGGAAGAGACCCAGTACTTC; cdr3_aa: CASSLNHREETQYF
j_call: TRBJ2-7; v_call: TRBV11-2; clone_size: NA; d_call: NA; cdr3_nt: TGTGCCAGCAGCTCCGCGAATTCCTACGAGCAGTACTTC; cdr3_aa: CASSSANSYEQYF
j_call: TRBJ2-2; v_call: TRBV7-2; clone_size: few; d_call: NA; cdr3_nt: TGTGCCAGCAGCTTAGGCCCCCCTTCGGGAATGTTAGCCGGGGAGCTGTTTTTT; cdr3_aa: CASSLGPPSGMLAGELFF
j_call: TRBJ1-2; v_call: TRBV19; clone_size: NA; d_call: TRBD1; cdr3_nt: TGTGCCAGTAGTATCCGGGACAGGGACTATGGCTACACCTTC; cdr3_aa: CASSIRDRDYGYTF
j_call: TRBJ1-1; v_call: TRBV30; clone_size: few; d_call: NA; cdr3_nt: TGTGCCTGGAGTGTAAGGCCAGTCGAAGCTTTCTTT; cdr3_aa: CAWSVRPVEAFF
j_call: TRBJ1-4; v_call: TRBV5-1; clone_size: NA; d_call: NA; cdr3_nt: TGCGCCAGCAGCTTGGCCGGGGAAGAAGAAAAACTGTTTTTT; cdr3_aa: CASSLAGEEEKLFF
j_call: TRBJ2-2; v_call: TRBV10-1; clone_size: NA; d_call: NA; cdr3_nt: TGCGCCAGCAGTGCTAGCGCGAACACCGGGGAGCTGTTTTTT; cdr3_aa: CASSASANTGELFF
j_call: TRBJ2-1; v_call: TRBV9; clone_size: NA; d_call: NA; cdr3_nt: TGTGCCAGCAGCGTAGCTGGCCAGGGCAATGAGCAGTTCTTC; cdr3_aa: CASSVAGQGNEQFF
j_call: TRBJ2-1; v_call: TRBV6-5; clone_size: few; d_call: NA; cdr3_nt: TGTGCCAGCAGTGGGGACCAAATGGGCAATGAGCAGTTCTTC; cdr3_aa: CASSGDQMGNEQFF
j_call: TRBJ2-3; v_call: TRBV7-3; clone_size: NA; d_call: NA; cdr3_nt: TGTGCCAGCAGCTTAAGTAGTGGCCGGACAGATACGCAGTATTTT; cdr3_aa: CASSLSSGRTDTQYF
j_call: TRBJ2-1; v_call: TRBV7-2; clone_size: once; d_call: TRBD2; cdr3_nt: TGTGCCAGCAGCTTAGACACTAGCGGGAGGTTTAATGAGCAGTTCTTC; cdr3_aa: CASSLDTSGRFNEQFF
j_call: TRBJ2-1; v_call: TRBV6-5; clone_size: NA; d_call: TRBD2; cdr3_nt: TGTGCCAGCAGTTACTCTAGCGGGATATCCTACAATGAGCAGTTCTTC; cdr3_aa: CASSYSSGISYNEQFF
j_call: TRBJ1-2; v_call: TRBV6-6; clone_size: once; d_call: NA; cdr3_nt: TGTGCCAGCAGTGTAGAACCAGGACAGCAGTATGGCTACACCTTC; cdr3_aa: CASSVEPGQQYGYTF
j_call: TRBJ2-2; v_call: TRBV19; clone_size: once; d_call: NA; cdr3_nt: TGTGCCTCCAAGGTGGGACCTCTCACCGGGGAGCTGTTTTTT; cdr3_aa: CASKVGPLTGELFF
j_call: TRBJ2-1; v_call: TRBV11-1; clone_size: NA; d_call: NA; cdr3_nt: TGTGCCAGCAGCCCCTCTGGGGGGGGCAGTGAGCAGTTCTTC; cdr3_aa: CASSPSGGGSEQFF
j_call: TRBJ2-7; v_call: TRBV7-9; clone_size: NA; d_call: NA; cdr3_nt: TGTGCCAGCAGCTTAGTCCACCTTCGGCGGGACGCTGGGTACGAGCAGTACTTC; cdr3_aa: CASSLVHLRRDAGYEQYF
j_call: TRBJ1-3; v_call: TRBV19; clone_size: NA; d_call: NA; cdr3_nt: TGTGCCAGTAGTGTGGACTCTGGAAACACCATATATTTT; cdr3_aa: CASSVDSGNTIYF
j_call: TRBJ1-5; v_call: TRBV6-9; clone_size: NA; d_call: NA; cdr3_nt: TGTGCCAGCAGACCCCAGCATTTT; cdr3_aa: CASRPQHF